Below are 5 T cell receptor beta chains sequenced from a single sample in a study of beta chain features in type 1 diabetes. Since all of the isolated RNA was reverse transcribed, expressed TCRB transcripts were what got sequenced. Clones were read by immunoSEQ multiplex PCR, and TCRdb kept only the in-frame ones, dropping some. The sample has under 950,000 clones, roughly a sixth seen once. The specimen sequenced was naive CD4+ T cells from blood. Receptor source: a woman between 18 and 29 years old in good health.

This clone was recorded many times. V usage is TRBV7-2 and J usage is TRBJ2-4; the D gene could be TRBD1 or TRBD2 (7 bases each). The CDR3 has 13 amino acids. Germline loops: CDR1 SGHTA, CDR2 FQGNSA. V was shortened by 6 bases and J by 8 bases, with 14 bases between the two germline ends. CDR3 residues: CASRPGGGHIQYF. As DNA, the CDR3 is TGTGCCAGCAGGCCAGGGGGAGGGCACATTCAGTACTTC.

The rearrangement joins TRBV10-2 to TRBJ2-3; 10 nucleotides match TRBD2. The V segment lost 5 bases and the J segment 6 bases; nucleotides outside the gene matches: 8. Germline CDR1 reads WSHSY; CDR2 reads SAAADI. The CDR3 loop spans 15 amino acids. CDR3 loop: CASSPPSGSGDTQYF. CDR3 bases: TGCGCCAGCAGTCCCCCTAGCGGGAGTGGCGATACGCAGTATTTT.

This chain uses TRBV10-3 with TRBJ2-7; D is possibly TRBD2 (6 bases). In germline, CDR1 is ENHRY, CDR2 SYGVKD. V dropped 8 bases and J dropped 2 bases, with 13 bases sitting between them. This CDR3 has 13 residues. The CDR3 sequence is CAIGGAAAYEQYF. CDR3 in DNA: TGTGCCATCGGAGGGGCGGCCGCCTACGAGCAGTACTTC.

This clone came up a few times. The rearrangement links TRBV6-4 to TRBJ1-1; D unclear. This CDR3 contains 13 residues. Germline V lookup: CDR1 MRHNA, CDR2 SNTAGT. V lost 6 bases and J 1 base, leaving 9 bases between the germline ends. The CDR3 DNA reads TGTGCCAGCAGAAGGCACTGGAACACTGAAGCTTTCTTT. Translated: CASRRHWNTEAFF.

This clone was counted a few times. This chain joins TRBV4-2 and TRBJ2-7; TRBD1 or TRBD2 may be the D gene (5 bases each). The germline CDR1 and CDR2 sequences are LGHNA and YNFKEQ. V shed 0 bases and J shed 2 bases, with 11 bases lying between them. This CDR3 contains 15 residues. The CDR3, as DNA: TGTGCCAGCAGCCAAGATCTGGGGACCACCTACGAGCAGTACTTC. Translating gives CASSQDLGTTYEQYF.